This TCR beta chain was identified during a study of CD8+ T cells in alopecia areata. The CDR3 loop spans 14 amino acids. The junction had 3 bases not matched to a gene; V was cut back by 0 bases and J by 5 bases. CDR1 is SGHDN and CDR2 is FVKESK in the germline V gene. TCR sequencing used cDNA made by reverse transcription of extracted RNA. Assay: immunoSEQ multiplex PCR; the TCRdb copy retains only in-frame clones and omits some. The sample consists of around 200,000 clones, roughly 60% of them appearing once. This clonotype originated in a human donor with alopecia areata. The sequencing used CD4+ T cells sorted from blood, collected at week 0. The V call is TRBV14, the J call TRBJ2-5, with 7 bases matching TRBD2. Here the CDR3 DNA reads TGTGCCAGCAGCCAAGATACCGGGAGGGAGACCCAGTACTTC. Translating gives CASSQDTGRETQYF.